The subject of this entry is one TCR beta chain. Its specificity is unknown. The data belong to a study of CXCR3-negative and CXCR3-positive naive CD8 T cells. Findings and limits, study-wide: More hydrophobic TRB CDR3s were found in CXCR3-positive naive cells than in CXCR3-negative naive cells.

In preparing the TRB cDNA libraries, 5' RACE with UMI labels was used. With the 5' RACE reads reprocessed, TCRdb shows one record per CDR3 protein and no DNA. The sample holds 150,000 to 170,000 distinct CDR3 sequences. This sequence originates from a human donor in good health. Some clones in this sample may be carry-over from other donors' samples. The specimen sequenced was naive CXCR3+ CD8+ T cells from blood. Sample subset: CD45RO-CCR7+CD27+CD95- naive CD8+ T cells expressing CXCR3 (TNR3+).

The CDR3 loop reads CASRGDLTLDTQYF. The rearrangement joins TRBV28 to TRBJ2-3; TCRdb gives TRBD1 as the D gene, but with no DNA this cannot be confirmed. Germline CDR1 MDHEN, CDR2 SYDVKM. The CDR3 has 14 residues.